This TCR beta chain appears in the sequencing data of a study of blood T cell repertoires in COVID-19. Study-level information: Samples representing acute and convalescent COVID-19 were sourced from the United States, Italy and Spain. Sources were T cells, B-cell-depleted T cells, or PBMCs; the material itself was cDNA or gDNA.

V was trimmed by 4 bases and J by 5 bases, leaving 9 bases between them. This CDR3 is 14 amino acids long. Germline CDR1 is LGHDT and CDR2 is YNNKEL (reference sequence). Libraries were prepared by immunoSEQ multiplex PCR; TCRdb keeps only in-frame clonotypes and omits some of them. Among about 50,000 clones, roughly four fifths were seen once, and the ten largest hold less than 3%. The chain employs TRBV3-1 (or the pseudogene TRBV3-2) and TRBJ1-6, with D hard to call. This sequence originates from a woman aged 55-75 years with acute or convalescent COVID-19. The sequenced sample was peripheral blood. The CDR3 DNA reads TGTGCCAGCAGCCCTCACAGAAATAATTCACCCCTCCACTTT. Protein product: CASSPHRNNSPLHF.